This TCR beta chain emerged from a study of spatial heterogeneity in lung cancer (dated by TCRdb to the late 2010s). For the study in its entirety: More beta-chain than alpha-chain transcripts were consistently detected, likely reflecting higher beta-chain transcript abundance. In the raw uncorrected reads, each unique combination of TCR and UMI appeared more than ten times on average. In non-small cell lung cancer, the study made a quantitative comparison of TCR alpha and beta repertoires among multiple tumor regions, matched nontumor lung and blood. Nonsynonymous mutation counts, determined by whole-exome sequencing of tumor tissue, were related to features of the TCR repertoire. Both alpha and beta chains were TCR-sequenced in samples taken at surgery, namely 220 tumor regions, 61 to 65 matched nontumor lung samples and about 58 PBMC samples. What the research found in general, with its limitations: Confirming at a functional level the hypothesis that regional TCRs recognize regional mutations was considered to require additional single-cell paired TCR alpha and beta sequencing. Ubiquitous expanded tumor TCRs showed up in blood more often at tumor resection than at routine follow-up.

CDR3 length: 14 amino acids, cysteine to phenylalanine. The read is trimmed to its CDR3 DNA, 42 bases read in frame from base 1. Trimming costs V 3 bases and J 4 bases, and their ends lie 10 bases apart. The germline V gene encodes CDR1 MDHEN and CDR2 SYDVKM. The time point label on this specimen signifies: sample taken at primary tumor resection. For TCR sequencing, whole RNA was extracted from tumor and nontumor lung tissue, or from cryopreserved PBMC samples, and no cell sorting was done. The donors were 70 or so patients from the lung TRACERx cohort who had early-stage, untreated non-small cell lung cancer. Only patients with enough RNA available from two or more tumor regions were chosen for TCR sequencing. The method behind the library was 5' RACE. Sequencing was carried out with a NextSeq 500. In the TCR library protocol, a unique molecular identifier was attached to each TCR cDNA molecule so that PCR and sequencing errors could be corrected. Regarding the original processing steps: TCR identification, UMI-based error correction and CDR3 extraction were all carried out with Decombinator tools. TCRs above a frequency of 2 per 1,000, corresponding to the top 1% of the tumor frequency distribution, were defined as expanded. Renyi diversity was computed with the R vegan package after each repertoire had been subsampled 100 times to 5,000 TCRs. CDR3 similarity networks were built from amino acid triplet string-kernel similarity, with CDR3s being connected when pairwise similarity was above 0.82. In TCRdb, the public reads were trimmed at Q25 with fastp and aligned with MiXCR, with productive beta chains retained. CDR3 protein duplicates are merged, each entry listing the most common genes and DNA. The V and J calls and clone size are TCRdb's, not the authors'. This sample holds about 30,000 distinct CDR3 sequences; approximately 8.1% were observed only once. Around 34% of the sample is in the top ten clones.

This clonotype is categorized as medium-sized (0.01 to 0.1%). Its antigen specificity is not known. No qualities accompany the bases; no much larger clone lies one base away. The receptor comes from a female donor with early-stage non-small cell lung cancer. The chain is made from TRBV28 and TRBJ2-4; the D gene is perhaps TRBD1, on 5 matching bases. This specimen consisted of PBMCs, obtained at surgery. The CDR3 region reads CASSFSAGKNIQYF. The DNA sequence is given as TGTGCCAGCAGTTTCTCGGCAGGGAAAAACATTCAGTACTTC.